The 23 T cell receptor beta chains below were found in one sample sequenced in a study of OX40 agonist ivuxolimab in advanced cancers. Produced via immunoSEQ multiplex PCR; TCRdb's table is partial and in-frame only. Among around 100,000 clones listed, about nine tenths were seen once. Sequencing was performed on CD4+ or CD8+ T cells sorted from blood, taken in a trial of the OX40 agonist ivuxolimab. These receptor sequences come from an adult with an advanced solid tumor such as melanoma, head and neck, liver or kidney cancer.

V and J are TRBV6-5 and TRBJ1-2, with 10 bases fitting TRBD1. The CDR3 sequence is 13 residues long. The trim removed 4 bases at V and 8 bases at J, leaving 4 bases unmatched. Germline-derived CDR1 and CDR2 are MNHEY and SVGAGI. The CDR3 here is CASSLDRGRGYTF. The CDR3 nucleotides read TGTGCCAGCAGTTTGGACAGGGGGAGAGGCTACACCTTC.

The gene calls are TRBV7-8 and TRBJ2-7; 11 bases align to TRBD1. In germline, CDR1 is SGHVS, CDR2 FQNEAQ. CDR3 length: 13 residues. The V and J ends lost 5 bases and 7 bases, in that order; junction bases with no gene match: 4. The CDR3 nucleotides are TGTGCCAGCAGCCAGGACAGGGGGCAGGAGCAGTACTTC. It yields the protein CASSQDRGQEQYF.

The chain is built from TRBV7-6 and TRBJ2-7, with D possibly matching TRBD2 (5 bases). Trimming left V 10 bases short and J 3 bases short, with 19 bases between. Germline V CDR1 and CDR2: SGHVS, FNYEAQ. This CDR3 is built from 14 residues. CDR3: CATSSWEFGYEQYF. The CDR3 bases are TGTGCCACGTCGAGTTGGGAGTTCGGCTACGAGCAGTACTTC.

V is TRBV29-1 and J is TRBJ2-3, with D uncertain. The CDR3 extends over 12 amino acids. Germline V gene lookup returns CDR1 SQVTM and CDR2 ANQGSEA. The DNA for the CDR3 is TGCAGTGCCACCTCCTGGAGTAATACGCAGTATTTT. Encoded protein: CSATSWSNTQYF.

The chain links TRBV28 to TRBJ2-7; tentative D call: TRBD1 (6 bases). CDR1 MDHEN and CDR2 SYDVKM come from the germline V gene. The CDR3 extends over 15 amino acids. Trimming shortened V by 10 bases and J by 0 bases, and 19 bases separated the two germline ends. The CDR3 DNA is TGTGCCACGGTACGTTCAGGGGCCCCCTCCTACGAGCAGTACTTC. Translated: CATVRSGAPSYEQYF. The full variable domain, in which reference TRBV28 and TRBJ2-7 provide the parts outside the CDR3, is DVKVTQSSRYLVKRTGEKVFLECVQDMDHENMFWYRQDPGLGLRLIYFSYDVKMKEKGDIPEGYSVSREKKERFSLILESASTNQTSMYLCATVRSGAPSYEQYFGPGTRLTVT.

Remarks on this clone: One end of the junction does not line up with germline, which may come from a read error. This chain connects TRBV5-8 to TRBJ1-4; 7 bases are shared with TRBD1. Germline V gene lookup returns CDR1 SGHTS and CDR2 YDEGEE. The CDR3 runs to 14 residues. As DNA, the CDR3 is TGTGCCAGCAGTTTGGGACAGTTCAATGAAAAACTGTTTTTT. Its translation: CASSLGQFNEKLFF.

The J gene is TRBJ2-1, the V gene TRBV30; D is ambiguous. The CDR3 has 14 amino acids. Trimming cost V 3 bases and J 0 bases, with 9 bases left between them. Germline V CDR1 and CDR2: GTSNPN, SVGIG (reference sequence). CDR3 nucleotide sequence: TGTGCCTGGAGAGGTTCGATCTCCTACAATGAGCAGTTCTTC. This sequence encodes CAWRGSISYNEQFF.

The chain is built from TRBV5-1 and TRBJ2-2; TRBD1 matches 9 bases. With V trimmed by 4 bases and J by 6 bases, 4 bases remained unmatched. Germline lookup yields CDR1 SGHRS and CDR2 YFSETQ. The CDR3 length is 14 residues. The CDR3 bases are TGCGCCAGCAGCCCGGGACAGGGCCCCGGGGAGCTGTTTTTT. As protein: CASSPGQGPGELFF.

The chain is built from TRBV30 and TRBJ2-3, with 10 bases that match TRBD2. The CDR3 contains 15 residues. CDR1 and CDR2 (germline): GTSNPN, SVGIG (reference sequence). J gave up 3 bases and V 2 bases, and 5 bases lay outside the gene matches. CDR3: CAWSRSGGRTDTQYF. The DNA for the CDR3 is TGTGCCTGGAGTCGTAGCGGGGGGAGGACAGATACGCAGTATTTT.

The chain couples TRBV4-3 to TRBJ1-1, with D possibly being TRBD1 (6 bases). Between the trimmed V and J ends, which lost 6 bases and 4 bases, there was a span of 9 bases. The CDR3 sequence is 12 residues long. Germline assignment: CDR1 LGHNA and CDR2 YSLEER. CDR3 residues: CASSRGGTEAFF. CDR3 DNA: TGCGCCAGCAGTAGGGGGGGCACTGAAGCTTTCTTT.

V is TRBV4-3 and J is TRBJ2-7; tentatively, D is TRBD2 (6 bases). The germline V gene encodes CDR1 LGHNA and CDR2 YSLEER. The CDR3 totals 15 residues. Trimming shortened V by 0 bases and J by 1 base, and 10 bases separated the two germline ends. In nucleotides, the CDR3 is TGCGCCAGCAGCCAAGATCCGGAGGGGTCCTACGAGCAGTACTTC. Residues: CASSQDPEGSYEQYF.

The chain carries TRBV6-1 and TRBJ2-7; TRBD1 aligns across 10 bases. The CDR3 extends over 15 amino acids. V was pared by 4 bases and J by 1 base, with 4 bases of the junction left unmatched. Germline CDR1 and CDR2: MNHNS and SASEGT. The CDR3 DNA reads as TGTGCCAGCAGTGGATCGGACAGGGGGTCCTACGAGCAGTACTTC. It encodes CASSGSDRGSYEQYF.

The J gene is TRBJ2-1, the V gene TRBV28, with 10 bases lining up with TRBD1. Germline V gives CDR1 MDHEN, CDR2 SYDVKM. The V and J ends lost 1 base and 3 bases, in that order; junction bases with no gene match: 3. This CDR3 is built from 16 residues. The CDR3 DNA sequence: TGTGCCAGCAGTTTATATGGGACAGGGGACTACAATGAGCAGTTCTTC. This translates into CASSLYGTGDYNEQFF.

This clone was seen just once. The chain carries TRBV18 and TRBJ2-1; D gene uncertain. Germline V lookup: CDR1 KGHSH, CDR2 LQKENI. The CDR3 runs to 13 residues. V lost 0 bases to trimming and J lost 5 bases, with 5 bases between them. The CDR3 reads CASSPPVNNEQFF. The CDR3 nucleotides are TGTGCCAGCTCACCACCCGTTAACAATGAGCAGTTCTTC. Drawing the rest from reference TRBV18 and TRBJ2-1, the complete variable domain is NAGVMQNPRHLVRRRGQEARLRCSPMKGHSHVYWYRQLPEEGLKFMVYLQKENIIDESGMPKERFSAEFPKEGPSILRIQQVVRGDSAAYFCASSPPVNNEQFFGPGTRLTVL.

The DNA for the CDR3 is TGTGCCATCAGTGATTACAGCGGAGCCTACAATGAGCAGTTCTTC. As protein: CAISDYSGAYNEQFF. The V and J genes are TRBV10-3 and TRBJ2-1; TRBD2 might be the D (5 bases). Germline-derived CDR1 and CDR2 are ENHRY and SYGVKD. This CDR3 contains 15 residues. V was clipped by 3 bases and J by 2 bases, with 11 bases between them.

This chain connects TRBV7-2 to TRBJ2-3; TRBD2 matches at 8 bases. The germline CDR1 and CDR2 sequences are SGHTA and FQGNSA. Trimming took 5 bases from V and 2 from J; bases not matched to a gene: 12. The CDR3 is made up of 17 amino acids. The CDR3 loop reads CASSPLPRGASTDTQYF. The DNA for the CDR3 is TGTGCCAGCAGCCCGCTCCCGCGGGGGGCCTCCACAGATACGCAGTATTTT. Variable domain in full (rest from reference TRBV7-2 and TRBJ2-3): GAGVSQSPSNKVTEKGKDVELRCDPISGHTALYWYRQSLGQGLEFLIYFQGNSAPDKSGLPSDRFSAERTGGSVSTLTIQRTQQEDSAVYLCASSPLPRGASTDTQYFGPGTRLTVL.

The genes are TRBV7-7 and TRBJ2-3; the D is unclear. The V gene's germline CDR1 is SSHAT and CDR2 FNYEAQ (reference sequence). This CDR3 has 13 residues. Trimming removed 0 bases at V and 6 bases at J, with 7 bases between. CDR3 sequence reads: CASSLAAHDTQYF. CDR3 sequence (DNA): TGTGCCAGCAGCTTAGCCGCTCACGATACGCAGTATTTT.

This clone was seen repeatedly, ten times or more. CDR3 residues: CASTLDRAYEQYF. As DNA, the CDR3 is TGTGCCAGCACGTTGGATAGGGCCTACGAGCAGTACTTC. The chain recombines TRBV28 with TRBJ2-7; D is unresolved. The CDR3 consists of 13 residues. CDR1 and CDR2 (germline): MDHEN, SYDVKM. Trimming stripped 7 bases from V and 2 bases from J, with 12 bases between.

This clone has a handful of counts. V usage is TRBV10-1 and J usage is TRBJ1-1; 8 nucleotides match TRBD1. CDR1 is WNHNN, CDR2 SYGVQD, per germline (reference sequence). CDR3 length equals 17 residues. Losses at the gene ends were 9 bases for V and 4 bases for J; bases not matched to a gene: 19. The CDR3 nucleotides read TGCGCCAGGGACTTCCGGACAGGGTCTTTTTTGGGCACTGAAGCTTTCTTT. This codes for CARDFRTGSFLGTEAFF.

The chain joins TRBV28 to TRBJ1-2, with TRBD1 matching 7 bases. Germline-derived CDR1 and CDR2 are MDHEN and SYDVKM. V dropped 10 bases and J dropped 7; count of bases not matched to a gene: 9. This CDR3 is built from 12 residues. This CDR3 is CAITGAWGGYTF. CDR3 DNA: TGTGCCATCACAGGGGCATGGGGTGGCTACACCTTC.

This clone was seen a single time. The gene calls are TRBV29-1 and TRBJ2-1; TRBD2 matches 9 bases. The CDR3 sequence is 13 residues long. Trimming took 4 bases from V and 6 from J; bases not matched to a gene: 4. The germline V gene has CDR1 SQVTM and CDR2 ANQGSEA. The CDR3 DNA reads TGCAGCGTTGGGTCTAGCGGGGCCAATGAGCAGTTCTTC. It translates to CSVGSSGANEQFF.

The CDR3 reads CASSLQGEETQYF. The CDR3 DNA reads TGTGCCAGCAGCTTGCAGGGCGAAGAGACCCAGTACTTC. The chain recombines TRBV5-4 with TRBJ2-5; possible D gene TRBD1, 5 bases. This CDR3 region has 13 residues. V shed 1 base and J shed 3 bases, with 7 bases lying between them. Germline lookup yields CDR1 SGHNT and CDR2 YYREEE (reference sequence). Variable domain in full (rest from reference TRBV5-4 and TRBJ2-5): ETGVTQSPTHLIKTRGQQVTLRCSSQSGHNTVSWYQQALGQGPQFIFQYYREEENGRGNFPPRFSGLQFPNYSSELNVNALELDDSALYLCASSLQGEETQYFGPGTRLLVL.

The chain carries TRBV19 and TRBJ2-3; 12 bases are shared with TRBD2. The germline V gene encodes CDR1 LNHDA and CDR2 SQIVND (reference sequence). V gave up 4 bases and J gave up 3 bases; unmatched junction bases: 2. This CDR3 contains 15 residues. The CDR3 DNA follows: TGTGCCAGTAGTAGACTAGCGGGAGTGACAGATACGCAGTATTTT. Translated, it gives CASSRLAGVTDTQYF. The full variable domain, with the rest looked up from reference TRBV19 and TRBJ2-3, is DGGITQSPKYLFRKEGQNVTLSCEQNLNHDAMYWYRQDPGQGLRLIYYSQIVNDFQKGDIAEGYSVSREKKESFPLTVTSAQKNPTAFYLCASSRLAGVTDTQYFGPGTRLTVL.